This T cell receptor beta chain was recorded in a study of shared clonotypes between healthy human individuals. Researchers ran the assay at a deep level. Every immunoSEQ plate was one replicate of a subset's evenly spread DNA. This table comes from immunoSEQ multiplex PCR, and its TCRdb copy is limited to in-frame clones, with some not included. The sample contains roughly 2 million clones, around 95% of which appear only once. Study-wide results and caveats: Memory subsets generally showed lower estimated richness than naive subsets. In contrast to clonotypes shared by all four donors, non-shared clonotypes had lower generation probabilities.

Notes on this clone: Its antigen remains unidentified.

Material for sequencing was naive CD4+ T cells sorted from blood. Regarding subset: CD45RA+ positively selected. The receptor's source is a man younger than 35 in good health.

The CDR3 spells CASSFVESYEQYF. In nucleotides, the CDR3 is TGTGCCAGCAGCTTCGTTGAATCTTACGAGCAGTACTTC. This chain uses TRBV5-4 with TRBJ2-7; D not certain. Trimming removed 2 bases at V and 4 bases at J, with 10 bases between. CDR3 size: 13 residues. Germline CDR1 is SGHNT and CDR2 is YYREEE (reference sequence).